This T cell receptor (beta chain) was sequenced during a study of cytomegalovirus exposure and HLA in healthy donors. The study's findings and limits: The authors considered a cluster of highly shared sequence variants likely to be a sequencing artifact.

The primer mix had 60 Vbeta and 13 Jbeta primers. The repertoire was sequenced with immunoSEQ multiplex PCR; TCRdb's copy has only in-frame clones and lacks some. This sample has 150,000 or so clones, with roughly 79% found just once. CDR1 and CDR2 from the germline V gene are SGHRS and YFSETQ. V was pared by 4 bases and J by 6 bases, with 7 bases of the junction left unmatched. The CDR3 totals 14 residues. This clone was seen only a few times. The antigen remains unidentified. Input material: PBMCs. The J gene is TRBJ2-4, the V gene TRBV5-1, with 7 bases lining up with TRBD2. The TCR originated in a woman aged 18-35 years in good health and CMV-seropositive. As DNA, the CDR3 is TGCGCCAGCAGCGACGGGGGGATCGGAAACATTCAGTACTTC. The encoded protein is CASSDGGIGNIQYF.